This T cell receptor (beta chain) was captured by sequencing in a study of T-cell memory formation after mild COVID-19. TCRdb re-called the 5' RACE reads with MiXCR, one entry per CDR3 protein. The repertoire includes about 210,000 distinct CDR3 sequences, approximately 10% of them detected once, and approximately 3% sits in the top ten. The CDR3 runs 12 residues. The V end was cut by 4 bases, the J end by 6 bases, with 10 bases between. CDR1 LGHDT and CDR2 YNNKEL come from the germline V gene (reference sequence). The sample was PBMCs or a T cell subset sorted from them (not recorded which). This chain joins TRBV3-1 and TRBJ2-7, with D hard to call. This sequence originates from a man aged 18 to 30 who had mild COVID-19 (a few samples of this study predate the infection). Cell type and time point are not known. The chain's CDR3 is CASSPRTAEQYF. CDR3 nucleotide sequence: TGTGCCAGCAGCCCCCGGACCGCCGAGCAGTACTTC.